This paragraph reports one T cell receptor beta chain. The specificity of this receptor is unknown. No per-base quality is available; no much larger clone lies one base away. The method behind the library was the immunoSEQ multiplex PCR assay. DNA from the cultured, isolated CD4+ T cells was subjected to TCR beta CDR3 sequencing. On the study's bioinformatics: The analysis removed non-productive TCR sequences, trimmed reads to the CDR3 region, and retained only CDR3s that were 7 or more amino acids long. The MANAFEST web app was used to identify antigen-specific clonotypes by comparing expansion in peptide wells with expansion in reference cultures. Positive clones required FDR<0.05 expansion versus reference and all other wells, odds ratio above 5, and frequency above 0.1% in two replicate wells. Cross-reactive clonotypes were defined as significantly expanded in SARS-CoV-2 spike wells and in at least one common cold coronavirus spike condition. CDR3 similarity was assessed by Levenshtein distance with the stringdist R package, and unrooted trees were built with ape in R 3.6.1. TCRdb carries this immuneACCESS record with in-frame sequences only. Its versions omit some clonotypes, under half of them owing to an unresolved V gene in the studies checked, with the rest unexplained. That table gives V, J and clone size, and the DNA gave D and trimming. The table for this sample lists about 20,000 clones; around 74% of them were counted only once. Together, the top ten hold approximately 17% of the sample.

Trimming takes 10 bases from V and 8 bases from J, and the germline ends sit 26 bases apart. The germline V gene provides CDR1 ENHRY and CDR2 SYGVKD. There are 15 amino acids in the CDR3, from cysteine to phenylalanine inclusive. Only the CDR3 DNA is retained, 45 bases long and in frame from the first base. This sample stems from a study of vaccination effects on CD4 cells after COVID-19 (dated by TCRdb to the early 2020s). As for the study more broadly: Two doses of either the BNT162b2 or the mRNA-1273 mRNA SARS-CoV-2 vaccine were administered to participants. In a couple of convalescent patients, pre-vaccine samples were collected 16 days and one week ahead of the first dose, 142 and 148 days after COVID-19 diagnosis. In both COVID-19 convalescent patients and infection-naive vaccine recipients, the study compared SARS-CoV-2 spike-specific CD4+ TCR repertoires from before mRNA vaccination with those from after it. The full study included over 8 COVID-19 convalescent patients and several SARS-CoV-2-naive healthy vaccine recipients. Cultures from other donors in the study were sequenced with the Oncomine TCR Beta short-read assay on an Illumina iSeq 100. Points the paper makes about the study in general: Among convalescent patients, the spike-reactive repertoire after vaccination was made up mainly of new vaccine-induced clones that were largely distinct from the clones induced by infection. Limitations of the study were the small number of convalescent patients and the absence of early post-infection timepoints. Marked clonal contraction was observed in both infection-induced and vaccine-induced clones at late post-vaccination timepoints, consistent with waning T cell responses.

To identify antigen-specific CD4+ T cell clonotypes by their expansion, the ViraFEST assay first stimulated PBMC with viral peptide pools and then applied TCR sequencing. After around 11 days of culture, CD4+ T cells were isolated with the EasySep CD4+ T cell isolation kit. PCR-confirmed SARS-CoV-2 infection had occurred in convalescent patients between March and December 2020, before the Alpha, Beta and Delta variants emerged in the United States. Approximately 2 million PBMC per well were cultured with roughly 10 ug/ml peptides in IMDM containing approximately 4.7% human AB serum, approximately 9.9 IU/ml IL-2 and gentamicin. Half of the culture medium was replaced with fresh IL-2-containing medium on days 3 and 7. Unless noted otherwise, every peptide stimulation condition was grown in triplicate wells. PBMC were separated from whole blood using Ficoll-Paque Plus gradient centrifugation and were then either cryopreserved at -140C or used fresh. The spike proteins of SARS-CoV-2 and of the common cold coronaviruses HCoV-NL63, HCoV-OC43 and HCoV-229E were spanned by overlapping peptide pools. Genomic DNA was extracted from cultured CD4+ T cells with the QIAamp micro DNA kit.

The rearranged segments are TRBV10-3 and TRBJ1-2; a tentative D call is TRBD1 (5 bases match). Material: CD4+ T cells from PBMCs cultured with SARS-CoV-2 spike peptides, obtained before COVID-19 vaccination. This sample's cell subset or site label indicates: SARS-CoV-2 spike overlapping peptide pool stimulation. The receptor's source is a human donor who had a prior SARS-CoV-2 infection. The bases read TGTGCCACGGGAGTGGGGCTGCTCAGGTCCGGCGGCTACACCTTC. Its protein product is CATGVGLLRSGGYTF.